This T cell receptor (beta chain) was observed in a study of Ad26.COV2.S vaccination and SARS-CoV-2 variants. Treatment given: roughly 20 received Ad26.COV2.S at low or high dose, single or two shots; roughly 5 received placebo; per-sample allocation not given. Sampling occurred on day 63 after the first vaccine or placebo injection. This clone was detected only once. The V end lost 5 bases, the J end lost 4 bases, and 17 bases lay between the germline ends. Germline CDR1 MNHEY, CDR2 SMNVEV (reference sequence). This CDR3 contains 15 residues. Only in-frame clones appear in the TCRdb table, and some are missing; sequencing was by immunoSEQ multiplex PCR. This sample has hundreds of thousands of clones; roughly 90% occur once, and the top ten carry about 1.5%.

This chain links TRBV27 with TRBJ2-5; no reliable D call. The specimen was peripheral blood, collected in a trial of Ad26.COV2.S vaccine versus placebo. This clonotype was obtained from a person aged 18-65 years who received the Ad26.COV2.S COVID-19 vaccine or a placebo. The CDR3 DNA is TGTGCCAGCAGTCTCCGGTTAGAGCTGCGAGAGACCCAGTACTTC. Its translation is CASSLRLELRETQYF.